One and the same sample provided the 29 T cell receptor beta chains below, sequenced in a study of blood T cells in healthy people across ages. PCR was performed a second time for roughly 7 to 12 cycles using a sample-barcoded 5' primer and a J-beta primer mix. One entry per CDR3 protein, called by TCRdb with MiXCR from the 5' RACE reads. Among fewer than 750,000 distinct CDR3 sequences listed, 40% to 50% were seen once. Material: blood. The receptor source for this set is a man older than 75 in good health.

For this clonotype: One junction end disagrees with the germline gene, perhaps due to a read error. The gene calls are TRBV29-1 and TRBJ2-2, with a weak D call TRBD2 (6 bases). Germline lookup yields CDR1 SQVTM and CDR2 ANQGSEA. The length of the CDR3 is 14 residues. Here the CDR3 DNA reads TGCATCGTTGAAGTGGGGCGCGGGGCCGGGGAGCTGTTTTTT. This encodes CIVEVGRGAGELFF.

This clonotype has only a few counts. The chain recombines TRBV12-3 or TRBV12-4 with TRBJ2-5; 11 bases fit TRBD2. Trimming removed 3 bases from V and 5 bases from J; junction bases left unmatched: 8. The CDR3 spans 16 residues. The chain's CDR3 is CASSFGLAGMGETQYF. CDR3 bases: TGTGCCAGCAGTTTTGGACTAGCGGGTATGGGGGAGACCCAGTACTTC.

The rearrangement joins TRBV12-3 or TRBV12-4 to TRBJ2-3; TRBD2 matches at 8 bases. The junction had 11 bases not matched to a gene; V was cut back by 3 bases and J by 6 bases. This CDR3 comprises 16 residues. The CDR3 loop is CASSFQGLDLSDTQYF. The CDR3 bases are TGTGCCAGCAGTTTCCAGGGACTAGATTTATCTGATACGCAGTATTTT.

This sequence joins TRBV11-2 and TRBJ2-3, with 16 bases fitting TRBD2. Germline-derived CDR1 and CDR2 are SGHAT and FQNNGV. The trim removed 1 base at V and 7 bases at J, leaving 14 bases unmatched. This CDR3 spans 20 amino acids. The DNA for the CDR3 is TGTGCCAGCAGCTTAGGAGTGACCGGGACTAGCGGGGGGGCCTCAAATACGCAGTATTTT. This sequence encodes CASSLGVTGTSGGASNTQYF.

This clonotype was counted a few times. The rearrangement joins TRBV5-6 to TRBJ1-2; a weak D match, TRBD1 (6 bases). Germline V lookup: CDR1 SGHDT, CDR2 YYEEEE. V was clipped by 4 bases and J by 3 bases, with 16 bases between them. The CDR3 is made up of 15 amino acids. The CDR3 protein is CASSTQSDRYYGYTF. The CDR3 nucleotides are TGTGCCAGCAGCACCCAAAGCGACAGGTACTATGGCTACACCTTC.

This clonotype was picked up one time. The chain joins TRBV5-1 to TRBJ1-2; TRBD1 agrees at 9 bases. Germline V gene data show CDR1 as SGHRS and CDR2 as YFSETQ. The CDR3 sequence is 15 residues long. V shed 0 bases and J 6 bases; nucleotides not matched to a gene: 6. This chain's CDR3 is CASSLGDREAHGYTF. The CDR3 DNA reads as TGCGCCAGCAGCTTGGGGGACAGGGAAGCCCATGGCTACACCTTC.

This chain joins TRBV5-1 and TRBJ2-3; 7 bases are shared with TRBD2. CDR3 length: 17 amino acids. Germline V lookup: CDR1 SGHRS, CDR2 YFSETQ. The J segment lost 1 base and the V segment lost 5 bases, leaving 13 bases of the junction unmatched. The CDR3 nucleotides are TGCGCCAGCAGTCGAGCGGGGCAGCGGGGTGGCACAGATACGCAGTATTTT. Translated: CASSRAGQRGGTDTQYF.

This clonotype has just one count. The V and J genes are TRBV4-1 and TRBJ2-3; 13 bases fit TRBD2. J was trimmed by 3 bases and V by 5 bases; bases with no gene match: 5. This CDR3 comprises 16 residues. Germline values: CDR1 MGHRA, CDR2 YSYEKL. As DNA, the CDR3 is TGCGCCAGCAGCGCTGGGACTAGCGGGATTACAGATACGCAGTATTTT. Protein sequence: CASSAGTSGITDTQYF.

This clonotype was seen only a few times. The chain uses TRBV6-2 or TRBV6-3 and TRBJ2-1; maybe TRBD2 (6 bases). Germline CDR1 is MNHEY and CDR2 is SVGEGT. The V end lost 6 bases, the J end lost 0 bases, and 12 bases lay between the germline ends. This CDR3 region has 15 residues. The CDR3 region is CASRRAGISYNEQFF. The CDR3 DNA sequence: TGTGCCAGCAGGAGGGCGGGAATCTCCTACAATGAGCAGTTCTTC.

Worth noting for this clonotype: With a much larger clone just one base away, this may be a read error. The CDR3 DNA is TGTGCCAGCTTTTACAATGAGCAGTTCTTC. Translated: CASFYNEQFF. The chain uses TRBV6-6 and TRBJ2-1, with unresolved D. This CDR3 has 10 residues. V was pared by 8 bases and J by 4 bases, with 3 bases between. The germline V gene has CDR1 MNHNY and CDR2 SVGAGI (reference sequence).

This clonotype was recorded many times. This chain joins TRBV6-5 and TRBJ2-1; tentatively, D is TRBD2 (5 bases). There are 15 residues in the CDR3. V shed 7 bases and J shed 0 bases, with 13 bases lying between them. Germline V gene data show CDR1 as MNHEY and CDR2 as SVGAGI. The CDR3 DNA sequence: TGTGCCAGCATGAGGGTTGTCAGCTCCTACAATGAGCAGTTCTTC. It is translated as CASMRVVSSYNEQFF.

This clonotype was detected only a few times. The chain has TRBV6-5 and TRBJ1-4, with TRBD1 matching over 9 bases. The CDR3 has 16 amino acids. The V and J ends lost 4 bases and 5 bases, in that order; junction bases with no gene match: 8. Germline-derived CDR1 and CDR2 are MNHEY and SVGAGI. This chain's CDR3 is CASSFWTGANNEKLFF. In DNA, the CDR3 is TGTGCCAGCAGTTTTTGGACAGGGGCCAACAATGAAAAACTGTTTTTT.

CDR3 region: CASSTFRDLYGYTF. In nucleotides, the CDR3 is TGTGCCAGCAGTACCTTCAGAGACCTCTATGGCTACACCTTC. This chain connects TRBV28 to TRBJ1-2; D remains unclear. Deletions cut 5 bases from V and 4 bases from J, with 14 bases between. Germline lookup yields CDR1 MDHEN and CDR2 SYDVKM. This CDR3 has 14 amino acids.

The V call is TRBV29-1, the J call TRBJ1-2; 10 bases line up with TRBD1. Germline-derived CDR1 and CDR2 are SQVTM and ANQGSEA. After removal of 5 bases from V and 7 bases from J, the junction contained 10 bases not matched to a gene. The CDR3 totals 14 residues. The CDR3 is CSVSSGQGSPGYTF. Written as DNA, the CDR3 is TGCAGCGTTTCGTCGGGACAGGGGTCGCCTGGCTACACCTTC.

This clonotype has at least ten counts. Compared with germline, one end of the junction differs, possibly owing to a read error. The rearrangement joins TRBV3-1 to TRBJ1-2, with D perhaps TRBD1 (5 bases). Germline CDR1 and CDR2: LGHDT and YNNKEL (reference sequence). The CDR3 runs 14 residues. The CDR3 bases are TGCGCCAGCAGCCAAGATCAGGGAGTATATGGCTACACCTTC. Translating it yields CASSQDQGVYGYTF.

The chain joins TRBV7-3 to TRBJ2-5; 7 nucleotides align to TRBD2. Germline V gene data show CDR1 as SGHTA and CDR2 as FQGTGA. This CDR3 has 15 residues. Trimming at V came to 2 bases and at J to 1 base, leaving 4 bases not matched to a gene. The CDR3 coding sequence is TGTGCCAGCAGCTTACCGGCTAGCGGCCAAGAGACCCAGTACTTC. Protein product: CASSLPASGQETQYF.

This clonotype was counted between two and nine times. The chain is built from TRBV7-8 and TRBJ1-4, with 8 nucleotides matching TRBD1. CDR3 size: 15 residues. With 3 bases clipped from V and 3 bases from J, the junction kept 3 bases outside the gene matches. Germline V gene lookup returns CDR1 SGHVS and CDR2 FQNEAQ. CDR3 coding DNA: TGTGCCAGCAGCTTCGGGGGACAGGCTAATGAAAAACTGTTTTTT. It is translated as CASSFGGQANEKLFF.

This clonotype has just one count. The chain employs TRBV4-2 and TRBJ1-5; weak D call: TRBD1 (6 bases). CDR3 length: 16 amino acids. Germline V gives CDR1 LGHNA, CDR2 YNFKEQ. The germline V and J ends were trimmed by 0 bases and 6 bases, with 15 bases remaining between them. The chain's CDR3 is CASSQEVMGAGQPQHF. CDR3 sequence (DNA): TGTGCCAGCAGCCAAGAGGTAATGGGGGCAGGTCAGCCCCAGCATTTT.

The rearrangement uses TRBV15 and TRBJ2-7, with TRBD1 as a possible D gene (6 bases). The CDR3 totals 15 residues. V was trimmed by 5 bases and J by 3 bases, leaving 17 bases between them. The V gene's germline CDR1 is LNHNV and CDR2 YYDKDF (reference sequence). CDR3 residues: CATSGSAQGFYEQYF. Here the CDR3 DNA reads TGTGCCACCAGCGGTTCGGCTCAGGGGTTCTACGAGCAGTACTTC.

This clonotype was seen only a few times. This chain joins TRBV29-1 and TRBJ2-5; tentative D call: TRBD2 (6 bases). Germline V gene sequence: CDR1 SQVTM, CDR2 ANQGSEA. The CDR3 extends over 13 amino acids. V lost 4 bases and J 9 bases, leaving 18 bases between the germline ends. Here the CDR3 reads CSVGGIAARAQYF. The CDR3 DNA is TGCAGCGTTGGAGGAATAGCGGCCAGGGCCCAGTACTTC.

The CDR3, as DNA: TGTGCCAGCAGCGAGAGTCGTCGCAGGGAGACCCAGTACTTC. This translates into CASSESRRRETQYF. The V gene is TRBV4-2, the J gene TRBJ2-7; D not resolved. TRBJ2-5 explains the end of the DNA better; the J call may be wrong. This CDR3 spans 14 amino acids. The germline CDR1 and CDR2 sequences are LGHNA and YNFKEQ.

The V gene is TRBV20-1, the J gene TRBJ2-5; 13 positions match TRBD2. This CDR3 comprises 17 residues. V dropped 2 bases and J dropped 4; count of bases not matched to a gene: 10. CDR1 and CDR2 from the germline V gene are DFQATT and SNEGSKA (reference sequence). DNA for the CDR3: TGCAGTGCTAGACCTAGACTAGCGGGAGGCCCCCGAGAGACCCAGTACTTC. This sequence encodes CSARPRLAGGPRETQYF.

The J gene is TRBJ2-7, the V gene TRBV28; D is undetermined. Germline lookup yields CDR1 MDHEN and CDR2 SYDVKM. The CDR3 loop spans 11 amino acids. The V gene lost 6 bases and the J gene lost 7 bases, with 10 bases spanning the gap. The CDR3 sequence is CASSRPREQYF. CDR3 DNA: TGTGCCAGCAGCAGGCCTAGGGAGCAGTACTTC.

In this sample, this clonotype turned up a few times. The V gene is TRBV29-1, the J gene TRBJ2-5, with TRBD1 matching 8 bases. This CDR3 comprises 15 residues. V dropped 5 bases and J dropped 2; count of bases not matched to a gene: 10. The germline gives CDR1 SQVTM, CDR2 ANQGSEA. CDR3 amino acids: CSVKGGQAEQETQYF. CDR3 sequence (DNA): TGCAGCGTTAAGGGGGGACAGGCGGAACAAGAGACCCAGTACTTC.

J is TRBJ2-3 and V is TRBV20-1; maybe TRBD2 (5 bases). The germline gives CDR1 DFQATT, CDR2 SNEGSKA (reference sequence). The V end was cut by 4 bases, the J end by 1 base, with 12 bases between. This CDR3 has 14 amino acids. CDR3 region: CSATGRAGTDTQYF. In DNA, the CDR3 is TGCAGTGCTACTGGGCGGGCGGGCACAGATACGCAGTATTTT.

The chain has TRBV6-2 or TRBV6-3 and TRBJ2-2, with D unresolved. This CDR3 region has 12 residues. The germline V and J ends were trimmed by 6 bases and 6 bases, with 8 bases remaining between them. Germline CDR1 is MNHEY and CDR2 is SVGEGT. CDR3: CASRLYAGELFF. Written as DNA, the CDR3 is TGTGCCAGCAGACTATACGCCGGGGAGCTGTTTTTT.

The V call is TRBV4-3, the J call TRBJ2-4; D call uncertain. The J call may be faulty, since TRBJ2-7 better matches the DNA end. Per germline, CDR1 LGHNA and CDR2 YSLEER. The CDR3 sequence is 13 residues long. The CDR3 here is CASSLSDGYEQYF. The CDR3 coding sequence is TGCGCCAGCAGCCTATCCGACGGCTACGAGCAGTACTTC.

The gene calls are TRBV7-2 and TRBJ2-3, with TRBD2 as a possible D gene (6 bases). Germline CDR1 SGHTA, CDR2 FQGNSA. Trimming took off 3 bases at V and 3 bases at J, with 10 bases between the two ends. The CDR3 runs to 14 residues. In DNA, the CDR3 is TGTGCCAGCAGCTTCCCGACTAGGACAGATACGCAGTATTTT. Residues: CASSFPTRTDTQYF.

The rearrangement uses TRBV7-2 and TRBJ2-3; TRBD2 aligns across 12 bases. V lost 6 bases and J lost 3; bases outside the gene matches: 10. Germline V gives CDR1 SGHTA, CDR2 FQGNSA. The CDR3 contains 17 residues. CDR3: CASRRAPTSGRTDTQYF. As DNA, the CDR3 is TGTGCCAGCAGGCGAGCTCCGACTAGCGGGAGAACAGATACGCAGTATTTT.